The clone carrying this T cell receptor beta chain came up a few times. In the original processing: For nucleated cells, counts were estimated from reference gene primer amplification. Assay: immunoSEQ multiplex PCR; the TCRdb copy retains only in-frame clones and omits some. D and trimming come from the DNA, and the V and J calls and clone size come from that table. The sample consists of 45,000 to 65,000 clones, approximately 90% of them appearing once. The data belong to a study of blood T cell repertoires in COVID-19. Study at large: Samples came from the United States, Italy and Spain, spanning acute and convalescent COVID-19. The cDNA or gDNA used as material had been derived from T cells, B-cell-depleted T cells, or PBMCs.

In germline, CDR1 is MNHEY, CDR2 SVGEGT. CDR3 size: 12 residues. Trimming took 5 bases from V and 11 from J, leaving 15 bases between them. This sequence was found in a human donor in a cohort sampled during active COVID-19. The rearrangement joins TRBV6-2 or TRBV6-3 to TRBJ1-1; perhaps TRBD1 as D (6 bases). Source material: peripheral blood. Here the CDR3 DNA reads TGTGCCAGCAGTCTCCTACAGGGTGAGGCTTTCTTT. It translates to CASSLLQGEAFF.